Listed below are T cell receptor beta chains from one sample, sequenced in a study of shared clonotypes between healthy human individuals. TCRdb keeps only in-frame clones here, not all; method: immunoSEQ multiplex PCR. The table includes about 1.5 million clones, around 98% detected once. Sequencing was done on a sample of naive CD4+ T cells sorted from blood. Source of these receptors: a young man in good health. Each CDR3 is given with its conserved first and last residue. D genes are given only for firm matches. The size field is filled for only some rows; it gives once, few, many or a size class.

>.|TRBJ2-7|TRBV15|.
CATSAPPFYEQYF
TGTGCCACCAGTGCACCCCCATTCTACGAGCAGTACTTC
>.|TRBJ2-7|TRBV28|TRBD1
CASSLSGTGGPEQYF
TGTGCCAGCAGTTTGTCCGGGACAGGGGGCCCCGAGCAGTACTTC
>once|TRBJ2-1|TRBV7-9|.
CASSLSGNEQFF
TGTGCCAGCAGCTTGTCGGGGAATGAGCAGTTCTTC
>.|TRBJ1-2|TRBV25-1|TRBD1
CASSGQGAQGYTF
TGTGCCAGCAGTGGACAGGGGGCGCAGGGCTACACCTTC
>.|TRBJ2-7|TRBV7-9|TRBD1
CASRSWTGSYEQYF
TGTGCCAGCCGATCCTGGACAGGCTCCTACGAGCAGTACTTC
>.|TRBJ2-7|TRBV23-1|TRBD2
CASSQEREGLHEQYF
TGCGCCAGCAGTCAAGAGCGGGAGGGCCTTCACGAGCAGTACTTC
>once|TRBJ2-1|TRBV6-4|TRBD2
CASSGLASGRNEQFF
TGTGCCAGCAGTGGTTTGGCTAGCGGGAGGAATGAGCAGTTCTTC
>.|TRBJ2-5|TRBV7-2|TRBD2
CASSPGGAGEETQYF
TGTGCCAGCAGCCCCGGGGGGGCGGGGGAAGAGACCCAGTACTTC
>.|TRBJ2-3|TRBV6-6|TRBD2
CASSGGLAGSTDTQYF
TGTGCCAGCAGTGGGGGACTAGCGGGGAGCACAGATACGCAGTATTTT
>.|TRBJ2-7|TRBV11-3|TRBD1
CASSLGTGLSYEQYF
TGTGCCAGCAGCTTAGGGACAGGCCTCTCCTACGAGCAGTACTTC
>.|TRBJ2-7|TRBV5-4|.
CASSFSEASYEQYF
TGTGCCAGCAGCTTCTCCGAGGCTAGCTACGAGCAGTACTTC
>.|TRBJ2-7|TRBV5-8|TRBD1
CASTWDSPYEQYF
TGTGCCAGCACCTGGGACAGCCCCTACGAGCAGTACTTC
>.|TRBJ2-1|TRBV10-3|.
CAISADNEQFF
TGTGCCATCAGTGCGGACAATGAGCAGTTCTTC
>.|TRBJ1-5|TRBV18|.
CASSPLGGLDQPQHF
TGTGCCAGCTCACCACTCGGGGGATTGGATCAGCCCCAGCATTTT
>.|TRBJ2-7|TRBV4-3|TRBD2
CASSQGGGRTYEQYF
TGCGCCAGCAGCCAAGGGGGCGGGAGGACCTACGAGCAGTACTTC
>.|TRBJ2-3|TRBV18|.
CASSPQGSRTDTQYF
TGTGCCAGCTCACCCCAGGGTTCTCGCACAGATACGCAGTATTTT
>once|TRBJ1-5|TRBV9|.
CASSVGHLGGRNRSNQPQHF
TGTGCCAGCAGCGTAGGACATTTGGGGGGCCGCAACCGTAGCAATCAGCCCCAGCATTTT
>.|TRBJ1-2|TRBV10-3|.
CAISPTANYGYTF
TGTGCCATCAGTCCGACAGCTAACTATGGCTACACCTTC
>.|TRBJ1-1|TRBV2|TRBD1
CASSGQGITEAFF
TGTGCCAGCAGTGGACAGGGCATCACTGAAGCTTTCTTT
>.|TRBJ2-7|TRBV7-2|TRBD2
CASSLERVAGLGGEQYF
TGTGCCAGCAGCTTAGAAAGGGTAGCGGGACTGGGGGGCGAGCAGTACTTC
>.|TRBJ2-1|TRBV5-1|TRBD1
CASSTRQGSGNEQFF
TGCGCCAGCAGCACTAGACAGGGTTCCGGTAATGAGCAGTTCTTC
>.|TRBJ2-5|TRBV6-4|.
CASSDWTGVQGRGETQYF
TGTGCCAGCAGTGACTGGACGGGCGTCCAGGGGCGGGGAGAGACCCAGTACTTC
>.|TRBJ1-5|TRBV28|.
CASSAWSGNQPQHF
TGTGCCAGCAGCGCTTGGAGCGGCAATCAGCCCCAGCATTTT